In this sample, the clone carrying this TCR beta chain turned up a few times. Germline values: CDR1 LNHDA, CDR2 SQIVND (reference sequence). V lost 7 bases and J 4 bases, leaving 17 bases between the germline ends. The CDR3 totals 15 residues. In TCRdb, the 5' RACE reads were re-called with MiXCR into one record per CDR3 protein. The sample shows roughly 1,200 distinct CDR3 sequences, over 70% of them seen only once. The data belong to a study of identical twins' blood T cells. Sequenced sample: PBMCs. This TCR was recovered from a woman aged 18 to 55 in good health. This sequence joins TRBV19 and TRBJ2-1, with D tentatively TRBD2 (5 bases). The CDR3 bases are TGTGCCAGTACCCATATCGGGAACAGTTACAATGAGCAGTTCTTC. Protein product: CASTHIGNSYNEQFF.